These T cell receptor beta chains were read from a single sample in a study of preoperative IRX-2 immunotherapy in early breast cancer. Method: immunoSEQ multiplex PCR; TCRdb's copy keeps in-frame clones and lacks some. The sample yields roughly 24,000 clones, around 72% seen once. Specimen: lymph node tissue, collected after IRX-2 immunotherapy. These TCRs come from a human donor with breast cancer. Both conserved end residues are part of each CDR3. The D gene is left open where the match is weak. Clone size is shown for a subset of rows, as once, few, many or a class of expanded clone.

cdr3_aa	cdr3_nt	v_call	j_call	clone_size	d_call
CASSLQGGDYYEQYF	TGCGCCAGCAGCTTGCAGGGGGGCGATTACTACGAGCAGTACTTC	TRBV5-1	TRBJ2-7	NA	NA
CASSLDRKVAGELFF	TGTGCCAGCAGCTTGGACAGGAAGGTGGCCGGGGAGCTGTTTTTT	TRBV11-3	TRBJ2-2	NA	TRBD1
CASSPLANYGYTF	TGTGCCAGTAGTCCTTTAGCTAACTATGGCTACACCTTC	TRBV19	TRBJ1-2	NA	NA
CASSESNSGKGSYNEQFF	TGCGCCAGCAGTGAGTCGAATAGCGGGAAAGGGTCCTACAATGAGCAGTTCTTC	TRBV10-1	TRBJ2-1	NA	TRBD2
CASSLSAGGAKGKNIQYF	TGTGCCAGCAGCTTATCGGCAGGGGGCGCCAAGGGGAAAAACATTCAGTACTTC	TRBV11-3	TRBJ2-4	NA	TRBD1
CSVDGSGNTGELFF	TGCAGCGTTGATGGTAGCGGTAACACCGGGGAGCTGTTTTTT	TRBV29-1	TRBJ2-2	medium-sized	NA
CASSYSGGSSYEQYF	TGTGCCAGCAGCTACTCAGGGGGTAGCTCCTACGAGCAGTACTTC	TRBV7-5	TRBJ2-7	NA	NA
CASNQHPQETQYF	TGTGCCAGCAACCAACACCCCCAAGAGACCCAGTACTTC	TRBV7-4	TRBJ2-5	NA	NA
CASSLGPTDEQFF	TGTGCCAGCAGCTTAGGGCCTACCGATGAGCAGTTCTTC	TRBV7-1	TRBJ2-1	few	NA
CASSFGLGSYEQYF	TGTGCCAGCAGCTTCGGACTTGGATCCTACGAGCAGTACTTC	TRBV7-6	TRBJ2-7	NA	NA
CASGSGEREQYF	TGTGCCAGCGGTTCCGGGGAGAGGGAGCAGTACTTC	TRBV6-8	TRBJ2-7	NA	NA
CASTRTGGLSGANVLTF	TGTGCCTCAACCCGGACAGGGGGCCTATCTGGGGCCAACGTCCTGACTTTC	TRBV19	TRBJ2-6	NA	TRBD1
CSVPEGTGSGNTIYF	TGCAGCGTCCCGGAGGGGACAGGCAGCGGAAACACCATATATTTT	TRBV29-1	TRBJ1-3	NA	TRBD1
CASSWGQGFYEQYF	TGTGCCAGCAGTTGGGGACAGGGTTTTTACGAGCAGTACTTC	TRBV6-8	TRBJ2-7	NA	TRBD1
CASSFLSGTGAYEQYF	TGTGCCAGCAGTTTCTTATCCGGGACAGGGGCCTACGAGCAGTACTTC	TRBV6-8	TRBJ2-7	NA	TRBD1
CASKNRLAGEQFF	TGTGCCAGCAAAAACCGCCTAGCGGGAGAGCAGTTCTTC	TRBV7-1	TRBJ2-1	few	TRBD2
CASSIRQGTGYTF	TGTGCCAGTAGTATTCGACAGGGTACGGGCTACACCTTC	TRBV19	TRBJ1-2	NA	TRBD1
CASSLQRLAENTGELFF	TGTGCCAGCAGCTTACAAAGACTAGCGGAGAACACCGGGGAGCTGTTTTTT	TRBV11-3	TRBJ2-2	NA	TRBD2
CASSPASGNTIYF	TGTGCCAGCTCACCGGCCTCTGGAAACACCATATATTTT	TRBV18	TRBJ1-3	NA	NA
CASISAGANVLTF	TGTGCCAGTATCTCCGCGGGGGCCAACGTCCTGACTTTC	TRBV6-8	TRBJ2-6	once	NA
CASGRWGTNNYGYTF	TGTGCCAGCGGACGATGGGGGACGAACAACTATGGCTACACCTTC	TRBV28	TRBJ1-2	few	NA
CASRAAGTGNGGYTF	TGTGCCAGCAGAGCCGCCGGGACAGGGAACGGTGGCTACACCTTC	TRBV28	TRBJ1-2	NA	TRBD1
CASGPGQLEGTDTQYF	TGTGCTAGTGGCCCCGGGCAGCTTGAAGGCACAGATACGCAGTATTTT	TRBV12-5	TRBJ2-3	few	NA
CASSARDSGSQPQHF	TGTGCCAGCAGTGCCCGGGACAGCGGTTCCCAGCCCCAGCATTTT	TRBV6-8	TRBJ1-5	once	TRBD1
CASSSWDRGHPYEQYF	TGTGCCAGCAGTTCCTGGGACAGGGGCCACCCCTACGAGCAGTACTTC	TRBV28	TRBJ2-7	NA	TRBD1
CASSQVRGETQYF	TGTGCCAGCAGCCAAGTTAGGGGAGAGACCCAGTACTTC	TRBV12-1	TRBJ2-5	NA	NA
CASSLDRGLVGYTF	TGTGCCAGCAGCTTGGACAGGGGGCTCGTGGGCTACACCTTC	TRBV7-1	TRBJ1-2	NA	TRBD1